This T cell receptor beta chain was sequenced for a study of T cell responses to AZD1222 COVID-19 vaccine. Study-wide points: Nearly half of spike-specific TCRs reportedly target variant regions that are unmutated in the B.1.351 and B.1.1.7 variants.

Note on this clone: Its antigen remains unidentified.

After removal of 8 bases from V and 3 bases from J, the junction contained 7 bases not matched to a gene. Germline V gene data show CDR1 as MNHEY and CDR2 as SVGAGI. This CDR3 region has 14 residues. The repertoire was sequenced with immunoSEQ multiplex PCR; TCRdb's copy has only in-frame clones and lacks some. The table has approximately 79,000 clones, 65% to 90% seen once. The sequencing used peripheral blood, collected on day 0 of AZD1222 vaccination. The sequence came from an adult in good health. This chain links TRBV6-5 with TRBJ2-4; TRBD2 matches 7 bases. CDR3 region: CASRPGGGKNIQYF. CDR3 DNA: TGTGCCAGCCGCCCGGGAGGTGGCAAAAACATTCAGTACTTC.